A selection of T cell receptor beta chains follows, all from one sample in a study of cytomegalovirus exposure and HLA in healthy donors. The protocol was immunoSEQ multiplex PCR, while the TCRdb copy is restricted to in-frame clones and leaves out a portion. The profile shows 40,000 or so clones, over 90% of them singletons. The sequenced material came from PBMCs. The receptors stem from a woman between 18 and 30 years old in good health and CMV-seronegative. The CDR3 runs from the conserved cysteine through the conserved F or W. A D gene is named only where the DNA matches it firmly. The size of a clone is reported for some rows only, either as once, few or many, or as a class for expanded clones.

d_call	v_call	j_call	clone_size	cdr3_aa	cdr3_nt
TRBD1	TRBV10-2	TRBJ2-7	NA	CASSESRDRGRRREQYF	TGCGCCAGCAGTGAGTCAAGAGACAGGGGGCGCCGGCGGGAGCAGTACTTC
TRBD1	TRBV2	TRBJ1-1	NA	CASSETGGTEAFF	TGTGCCAGCAGTGAAACAGGGGGCACTGAAGCTTTCTTT
TRBD2	TRBV4-1	TRBJ2-1	NA	CASSPYTGTSGPPEQFF	TGCGCCAGCAGCCCGTACACGGGGACTAGCGGACCGCCGGAGCAGTTCTTC
TRBD1	TRBV5-1	TRBJ1-4	NA	CASSQDRGNEKLFF	TGCGCCAGCAGCCAGGACAGGGGCAATGAAAAACTGTTTTTT
TRBD2	TRBV19	TRBJ2-1	NA	CASSFTSGVPYNEQFF	TGTGCCAGTAGTTTTACTAGCGGGGTCCCCTACAATGAGCAGTTCTTC
NA	TRBV28	TRBJ2-7	NA	CASSEGHSYEQYF	TGTGCCAGCTCCGAAGGACATTCCTACGAGCAGTACTTC
TRBD2	TRBV11-1	TRBJ2-7	NA	CASSLLAGPSGEQYF	TGTGCCAGCAGCTTACTAGCGGGGCCCTCGGGTGAGCAGTACTTC
TRBD1	TRBV2	TRBJ2-6	NA	CATSRDRGNPGANVLTF	TGTGCCACTAGTAGGGACAGGGGCAACCCTGGGGCCAACGTCCTGACTTTC
TRBD1	TRBV28	TRBJ2-5	few	CASSPWGSRGSGRETQYF	TGTGCCAGCAGTCCCTGGGGCAGCAGGGGGTCTGGCCGGGAGACCCAGTACTTC
NA	TRBV27	TRBJ1-1	NA	CASSSFTGTSTEAFF	TGTGCCAGCAGTTCTTTTACGGGGACTAGCACTGAAGCTTTCTTT
NA	TRBV6-1	TRBJ1-3	NA	CASSGLGFSGNTIYF	TGTGCCAGCAGTGGACTTGGATTCTCTGGAAACACCATATATTTT
TRBD2	TRBV7-2	TRBJ2-3	few	CASSLVLAGYTDTQYF	TGTGCCAGCAGCTTAGTACTAGCGGGATACACAGATACGCAGTATTTT
NA	TRBV11-2	TRBJ2-1	NA	CASREYNEQFF	TGTGCCAGCCGCGAGTACAATGAGCAGTTCTTC
NA	TRBV29-1	TRBJ1-1	NA	CSVLSRHSNTEAFF	TGCAGCGTTCTTAGTCGGCACAGCAACACTGAAGCTTTCTTT
TRBD2	TRBV7-9	TRBJ2-1	NA	CSSSSIAGTRKNEQFF	TGTTCCAGCAGCTCTATTGCCGGGACTAGGAAGAATGAGCAGTTCTTC
NA	TRBV4-3	TRBJ2-5	once	CASSQLPRETQYF	TGCGCCAGCAGCCAACTACCCCGAGAGACCCAGTACTTC
NA	TRBV6-5	TRBJ1-1	NA	CASSRSGRGNTEAFF	TGTGCCAGCAGTAGATCGGGGAGGGGGAACACTGAAGCTTTCTTT
TRBD2	TRBV7-3	TRBJ2-7	NA	CASSLAGAPEQYF	TGTGCCAGCAGCTTAGCGGGAGCCCCCGAGCAGTACTTC
NA	TRBV6-1	TRBJ1-1	once	CASSEATSMNTEAFF	TGTGCCAGCAGTGAAGCCACCTCTATGAACACTGAAGCTTTCTTT
NA	TRBV10-3	TRBJ2-7	NA	CAISEGSWAGPTYEQYF	TGTGCCATCAGTGAAGGAAGCTGGGCAGGGCCTACCTACGAGCAGTACTTC
TRBD1	TRBV6-5	TRBJ1-6	NA	CASTRGQDNSPLHF	TGTGCCAGCACCAGGGGACAGGATAATTCACCCCTCCACTTT
NA	TRBV29-1	TRBJ2-7	NA	CSVAGDSYEQYF	TGCAGCGTTGCCGGAGATTCCTACGAGCAGTACTTC
NA	TRBV7-9	TRBJ2-7	NA	CSSSLVEPGFRDKTYEQHF	TGTTCCAGCAGCTTAGTTGAGCCCGGTTTCCGGGACAAGACCTACGAGCAGCACTTC
TRBD1	TRBV9	TRBJ2-2	NA	CASSETGGNTGELFF	TGTGCCAGCAGTGAAACAGGGGGTAATACCGGGGAGCTGTTTTTT
NA	TRBV27	TRBJ1-4	NA	CASSWGGEKLFF	TGTGCCAGCAGTTGGGGGGGGGAAAAACTGTTTTTT
NA	TRBV7-7	TRBJ2-5	NA	CASSKGSRILQETQYF	TGTGCTAGCAGCAAGGGGTCTCGTATTTTACAAGAGACCCAGTACTTC
TRBD2	TRBV9	TRBJ2-1	NA	CASSGRGGTSGPNEQFF	TGTGCCAGCAGCGGTAGGGGGGGGACTAGCGGCCCGAATGAGCAGTTCTTC
NA	TRBV19	TRBJ2-2	once	CASRRPTNTGELFF	TGTGCCAGTAGGAGGCCGACGAACACCGGGGAGCTGTTTTTT
TRBD2	TRBV28	TRBJ2-5	NA	CASTTSGSSETQYF	TGTGCCAGCACCACTAGCGGGAGTTCAGAGACCCAGTACTTC
TRBD1	TRBV19	TRBJ2-5	once	CASSRKDRAETQYF	TGTGCCAGTAGTAGGAAGGACAGGGCAGAGACCCAGTACTTC
TRBD1	TRBV28	TRBJ2-6	NA	CATTYRDSISGANVLTF	TGTGCCACCACCTACCGGGACAGCATTTCTGGGGCCAACGTCCTGACTTTC
NA	TRBV2	TRBJ2-2	NA	CASRSSIGTGELFF	TGTGCCAGCAGAAGTAGTATCGGCACCGGGGAGCTGTTTTTT
TRBD2	TRBV7-8	TRBJ2-2	NA	CASTYFAAGGGTGELFF	TGTGCCAGCACCTATTTCGCCGCGGGAGGAGGGACCGGGGAGCTGTTTTTT
NA	TRBV7-3	TRBJ2-1	NA	CASSLTYAGEQFF	TGTGCCAGCAGCTTAACGTATGCGGGGGAGCAGTTCTTC
NA	TRBV9	TRBJ1-4	NA	CASSVSSTLGGEKLFF	TGTGCCAGCAGCGTCTCTTCTACTTTGGGGGGAGAAAAACTGTTTTTT
NA	TRBV7-9	TRBJ1-2	NA	CACGPSPHGLYGYTF	TGTGCCTGCGGCCCCAGCCCCCATGGGTTATATGGCTACACCTTC
TRBD1	TRBV18	TRBJ1-1	NA	CASSPGTGGITEAFF	TGTGCCAGCTCACCAGGTACAGGGGGCATCACTGAAGCTTTCTTT
TRBD2	TRBV9	TRBJ2-1	NA	CASSVDRTSLYEQFF	TGTGCCAGCAGCGTAGATAGGACTAGTCTCTATGAGCAGTTCTTC
TRBD2	TRBV19	TRBJ2-7	NA	CASSGGSSYEQYF	TGTGCCAGTTCGGGAGGGAGCTCCTACGAGCAGTACTTC
NA	TRBV19	TRBJ1-6	NA	CASSIAPEGTLHF	TGTGCCAGTAGTATAGCCCCCGAGGGTACCCTCCACTTT
TRBD1	TRBV6-5	TRBJ2-7	NA	CASSYRGQGSSYEQYF	TGTGCCAGCAGTTACCGCGGACAGGGGAGCTCCTACGAGCAGTACTTC
NA	TRBV27	TRBJ1-5	NA	CASSLSGGALWQPQHF	TGTGCCAGCAGTTTATCGGGAGGGGCCTTATGGCAGCCCCAGCATTTT
TRBD2	TRBV7-2	TRBJ2-1	NA	CASREGASGRNEQFF	TGTGCCAGCCGGGAGGGGGCTAGCGGGAGGAATGAGCAGTTCTTC
NA	TRBV23-1	TRBJ2-5	NA	CANDGGQETQYF	TGCGCCAACGATGGCGGGCAAGAGACCCAGTACTTC
NA	TRBV5-1	TRBJ2-3	NA	CASSLAGTRFTDTQYF	TGCGCCAGCAGCTTGGCGGGGACAAGATTCACAGATACGCAGTATTTT
NA	TRBV20-1	TRBJ1-4	NA	CSARSNEKLFF	TGCAGTGCCAGGTCTAATGAAAAACTGTTTTTT
NA	TRBV19	TRBJ1-2	NA	CASGNRAAGGYTF	TGTGCCAGTGGGAACCGGGCCGCGGGGGGCTACACCTTC
TRBD2	TRBV9	TRBJ2-7	NA	CASSINPSGAVYEQYF	TGTGCCAGCAGCATTAATCCTAGCGGAGCAGTGTACGAGCAGTACTTC
TRBD2	TRBV5-4	TRBJ2-7	NA	CASSFVGGRAYEQYF	TGTGCCAGCAGCTTTGTCGGCGGGAGGGCCTACGAGCAGTACTTC
NA	TRBV5-4	TRBJ1-2	NA	CASSLAGGRRGYTF	TGTGCCAGCAGCTTGGCCGGCGGTCGGCGTGGCTACACCTTC
TRBD2	TRBV19	TRBJ2-5	once	CASSVILALGDRETQYF	TGTGCCAGTAGTGTAATACTAGCGTTAGGCGACCGGGAGACCCAGTACTTC
TRBD1	TRBV7-9	TRBJ2-5	NA	CALGQGEETQYF	TGTGCCCTTGGACAGGGGGAGGAGACCCAGTACTTC
NA	TRBV18	TRBJ2-6	NA	CASSPQQVQSSGANVLTF	TGTGCCAGCTCACCACAGCAGGTACAGAGCTCTGGGGCCAACGTCCTGACTTTC